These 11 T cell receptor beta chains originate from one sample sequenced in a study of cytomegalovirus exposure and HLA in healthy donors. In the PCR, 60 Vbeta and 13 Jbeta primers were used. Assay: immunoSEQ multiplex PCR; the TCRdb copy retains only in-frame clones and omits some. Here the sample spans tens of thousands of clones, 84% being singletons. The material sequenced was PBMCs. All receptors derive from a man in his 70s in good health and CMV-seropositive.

CDR3 protein: CASSSLGASTYEQYF. The CDR3 DNA reads as TGTGCCAGCAGTTCCCTGGGGGCTTCAACCTACGAGCAGTACTTC. The genes are TRBV6-1 and TRBJ2-7, with D perhaps matching TRBD1 (6 bases). The CDR3 is 15 residues long. V shed 5 bases and J shed 2 bases, with 16 bases lying between them. The germline gives CDR1 MNHNS, CDR2 SASEGT.

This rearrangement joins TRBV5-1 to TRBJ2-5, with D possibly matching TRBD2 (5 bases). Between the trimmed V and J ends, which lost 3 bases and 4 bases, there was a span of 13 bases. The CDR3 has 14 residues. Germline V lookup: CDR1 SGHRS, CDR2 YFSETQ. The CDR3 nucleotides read TGCGCCAGCAGCTCGGGGTCCCGGACAGAGACCCAGTACTTC. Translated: CASSSGSRTETQYF.

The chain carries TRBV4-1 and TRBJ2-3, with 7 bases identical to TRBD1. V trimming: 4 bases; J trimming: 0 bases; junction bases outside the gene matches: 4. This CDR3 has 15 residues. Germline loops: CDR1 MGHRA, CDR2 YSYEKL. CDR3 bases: TGCGCCAGCAGCCGGACGACAGGGAGCACAGATACGCAGTATTTT. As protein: CASSRTTGSTDTQYF.

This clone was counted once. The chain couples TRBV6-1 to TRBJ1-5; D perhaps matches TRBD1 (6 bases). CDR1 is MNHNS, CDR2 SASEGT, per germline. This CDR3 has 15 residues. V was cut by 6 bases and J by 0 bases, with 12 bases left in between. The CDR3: CASSAGVNSNQPQHF. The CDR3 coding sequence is TGTGCCAGCAGCGCAGGGGTTAATAGCAATCAGCCCCAGCATTTT.

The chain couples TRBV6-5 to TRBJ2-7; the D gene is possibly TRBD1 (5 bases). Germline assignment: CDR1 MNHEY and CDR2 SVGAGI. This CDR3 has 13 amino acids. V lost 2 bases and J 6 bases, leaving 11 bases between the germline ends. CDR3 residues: CASSYLQGTEQYF. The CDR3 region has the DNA TGTGCCAGCAGTTACCTCCAGGGTACCGAGCAGTACTTC.

CDR3 in DNA: TGTGCCAGCAGCCGCCTTAGGGGGACAGAGTTTTACGAGCAGTACTTC. Translation: CASSRLRGTEFYEQYF. The chain joins TRBV7-9 to TRBJ2-7; 7 bases fit TRBD1. From germline, CDR1 is SEHNR and CDR2 FQNEAQ (reference sequence). The CDR3 sequence is 16 residues long. With 5 bases clipped from V and 4 bases from J, the junction kept 14 bases outside the gene matches.

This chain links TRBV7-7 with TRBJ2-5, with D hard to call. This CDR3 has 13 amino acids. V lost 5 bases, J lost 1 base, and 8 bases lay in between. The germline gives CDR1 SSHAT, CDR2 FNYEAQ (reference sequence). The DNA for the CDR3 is TGTGCCAGCAGCCCCGGCGGCCAAGAGACCCAGTACTTC. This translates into CASSPGGQETQYF.

The CDR3 DNA follows: TGTGCCAGCAGCTTAGACAGGGACTATGGCTACACCTTC. This gives the protein CASSLDRDYGYTF. V is TRBV7-8 and J is TRBJ1-2, with D maybe TRBD1 (6 bases). Germline-derived CDR1 and CDR2 are SGHVS and FQNEAQ. This CDR3 is built from 13 residues. Deletions cut 1 base from V and 3 bases from J, with 6 bases between.

The CDR3 DNA sequence: TGTGCCAGCAGTGACGGGGGTGAGACCCAGTACTTC. It specifies CASSDGGETQYF. The chain joins TRBV2 to TRBJ2-5, with D possibly TRBD2 on 6 matching bases. The V gene lost 3 bases and the J gene lost 5 bases, with 7 bases spanning the gap. The CDR3 is 12 amino acids. The germline gives CDR1 SNHLY, CDR2 FYNNEI.

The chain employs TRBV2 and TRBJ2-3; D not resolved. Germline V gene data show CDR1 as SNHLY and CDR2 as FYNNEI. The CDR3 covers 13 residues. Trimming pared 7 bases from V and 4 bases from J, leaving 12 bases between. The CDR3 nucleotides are TGTGCCAGCACCGGGTTATCTTCAGATACGCAGTATTTT. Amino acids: CASTGLSSDTQYF.

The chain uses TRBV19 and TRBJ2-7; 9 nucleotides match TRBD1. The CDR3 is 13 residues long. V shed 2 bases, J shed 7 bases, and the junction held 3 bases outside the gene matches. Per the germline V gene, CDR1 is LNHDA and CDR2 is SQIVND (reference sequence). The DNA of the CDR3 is TGTGCCAGTAGTATACGGGACAGGGAAGAGCAGTACTTC. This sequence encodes CASSIRDREEQYF.